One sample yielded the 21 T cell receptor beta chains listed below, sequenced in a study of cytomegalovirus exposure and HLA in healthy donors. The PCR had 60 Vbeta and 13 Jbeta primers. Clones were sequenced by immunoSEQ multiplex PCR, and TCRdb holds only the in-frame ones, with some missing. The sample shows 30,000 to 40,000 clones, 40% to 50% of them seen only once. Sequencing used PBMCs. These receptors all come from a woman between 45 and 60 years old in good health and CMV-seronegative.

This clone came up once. This CDR3 is CASDSPYGYTF. The DNA for the CDR3 is TGTGCCAGCGACTCCCCCTATGGCTACACCTTC. The chain combines TRBV7-7 with TRBJ1-2; D is ambiguous. The V and J ends lost 8 bases and 4 bases respectively, with 8 bases between them. The CDR3 has 11 amino acids. Germline-derived CDR1 and CDR2 are SSHAT and FNYEAQ (reference sequence).

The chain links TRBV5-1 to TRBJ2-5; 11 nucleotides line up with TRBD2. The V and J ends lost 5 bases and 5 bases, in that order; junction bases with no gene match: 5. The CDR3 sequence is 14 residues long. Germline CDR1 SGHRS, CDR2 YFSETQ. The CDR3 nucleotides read TGCGCCAGCAGGCGGGGACTAGCGGAGGAGACCCAGTACTTC. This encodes CASRRGLAEETQYF.

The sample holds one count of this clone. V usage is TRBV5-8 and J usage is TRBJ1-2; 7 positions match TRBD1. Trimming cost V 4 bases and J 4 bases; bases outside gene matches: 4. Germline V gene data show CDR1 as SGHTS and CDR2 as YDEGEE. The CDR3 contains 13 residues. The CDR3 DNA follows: TGTGCCAGCAGCGCCCGGGACAGCTATGGCTACACCTTC. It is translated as CASSARDSYGYTF.

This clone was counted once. As DNA, the CDR3 is TGTGCCAGCAGCCAGGGTGGGGGCGGGGGAGATTCACCCCTCCACTTT. Translated, it gives CASSQGGGGGDSPLHF. The V gene is TRBV5-6, the J gene TRBJ1-6, with D maybe TRBD1 (6 bases). This CDR3 is built from 16 residues. Germline V gene lookup returns CDR1 SGHDT and CDR2 YYEEEE. The V end lost 4 bases, the J end lost 8 bases, and 19 bases lay between the germline ends.

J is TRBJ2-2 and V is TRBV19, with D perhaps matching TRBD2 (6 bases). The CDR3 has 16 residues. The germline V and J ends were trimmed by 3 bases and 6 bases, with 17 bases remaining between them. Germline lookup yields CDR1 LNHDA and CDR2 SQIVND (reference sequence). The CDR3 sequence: CASSISSSGLSGELFF. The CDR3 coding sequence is TGTGCCAGTAGTATCTCCAGTAGCGGCCTCTCCGGGGAGCTGTTTTTT. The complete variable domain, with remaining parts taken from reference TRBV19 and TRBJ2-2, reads DGGITQSPKYLFRKEGQNVTLSCEQNLNHDAMYWYRQDPGQGLRLIYYSQIVNDFQKGDIAEGYSVSREKKESFPLTVTSAQKNPTAFYLCASSISSSGLSGELFFGEGSRLTVL.

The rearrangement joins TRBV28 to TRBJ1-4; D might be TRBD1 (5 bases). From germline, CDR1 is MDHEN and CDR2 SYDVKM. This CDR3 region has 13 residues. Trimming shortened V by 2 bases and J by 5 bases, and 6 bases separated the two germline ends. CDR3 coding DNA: TGTGCCAGCAGTTTAAGGGGAAATGAAAAACTGTTTTTT. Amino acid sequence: CASSLRGNEKLFF.

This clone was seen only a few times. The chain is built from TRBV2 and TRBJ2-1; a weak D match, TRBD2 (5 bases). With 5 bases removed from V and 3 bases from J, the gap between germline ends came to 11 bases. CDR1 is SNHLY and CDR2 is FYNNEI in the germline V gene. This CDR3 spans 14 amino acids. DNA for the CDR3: TGTGCCAGCAGTACTAGTTTCAGCTACAATGAGCAGTTCTTC. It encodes CASSTSFSYNEQFF.

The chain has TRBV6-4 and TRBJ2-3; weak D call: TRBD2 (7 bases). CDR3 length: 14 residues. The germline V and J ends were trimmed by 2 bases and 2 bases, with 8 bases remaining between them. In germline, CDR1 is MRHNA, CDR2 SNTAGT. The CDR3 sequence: CASSDGGATDTQYF. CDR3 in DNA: TGTGCCAGCAGTGACGGGGGGGCCACAGATACGCAGTATTTT.

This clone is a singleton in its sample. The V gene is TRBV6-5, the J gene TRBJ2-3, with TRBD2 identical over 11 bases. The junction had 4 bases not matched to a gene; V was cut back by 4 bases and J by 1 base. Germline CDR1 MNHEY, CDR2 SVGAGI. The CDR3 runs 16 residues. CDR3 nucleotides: TGTGCCAGCAGTTTCACGACTAGCGGGGGCACAGATACGCAGTATTTT. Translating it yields CASSFTTSGGTDTQYF.

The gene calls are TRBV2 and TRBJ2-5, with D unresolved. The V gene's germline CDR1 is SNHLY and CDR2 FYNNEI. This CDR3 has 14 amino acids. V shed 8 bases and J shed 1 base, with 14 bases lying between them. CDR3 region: CASAPRSPQETQYF. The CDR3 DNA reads TGTGCCAGCGCGCCCAGGTCGCCCCAAGAGACCCAGTACTTC.

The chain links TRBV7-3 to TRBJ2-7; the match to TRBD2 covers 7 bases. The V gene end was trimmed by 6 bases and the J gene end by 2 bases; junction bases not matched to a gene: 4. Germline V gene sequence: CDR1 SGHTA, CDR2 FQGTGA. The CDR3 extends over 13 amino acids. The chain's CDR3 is CASSFGRTYEQYF. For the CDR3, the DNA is TGTGCCAGCAGTTTCGGGAGGACCTACGAGCAGTACTTC.

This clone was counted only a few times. DNA for the CDR3: TGTGCCAGCAGTTTATCGACAGGGGATCAGCCCCAGCATTTT. This encodes CASSLSTGDQPQHF. The chain links TRBV27 to TRBJ1-5, with 8 bases identical to TRBD1. The J segment lost 5 bases and the V segment lost 0 bases, leaving 0 bases of the junction unmatched. Germline CDR1 and CDR2: MNHEY and SMNVEV (reference sequence). The length of the CDR3 is 14 residues.

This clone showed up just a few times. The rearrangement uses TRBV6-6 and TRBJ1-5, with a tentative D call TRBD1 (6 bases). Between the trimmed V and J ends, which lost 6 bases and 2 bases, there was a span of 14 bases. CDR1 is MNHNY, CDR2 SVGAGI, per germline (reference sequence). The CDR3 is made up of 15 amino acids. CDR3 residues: CASSSGGQGNQPQHF. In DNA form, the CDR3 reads TGTGCCAGCAGCTCTGGGGGCCAGGGCAATCAGCCCCAGCATTTT.

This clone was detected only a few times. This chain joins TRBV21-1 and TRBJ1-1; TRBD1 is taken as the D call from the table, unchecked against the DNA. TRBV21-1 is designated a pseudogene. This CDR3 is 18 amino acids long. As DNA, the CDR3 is TGTGCCAGCAGCAAAGAGGGTAGGGGCCCCTCGCCCCACACTGAAGCTTTCTTT. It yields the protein CASSKEGRGPSPHTEAFF.

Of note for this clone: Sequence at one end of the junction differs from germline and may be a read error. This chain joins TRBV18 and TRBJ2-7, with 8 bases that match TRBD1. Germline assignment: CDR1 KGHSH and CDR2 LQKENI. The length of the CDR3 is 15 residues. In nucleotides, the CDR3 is TGTGCCAGCTCTCCACCCGGACAGGGTTCCTACGAGCAGTACTTC. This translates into CASSPPGQGSYEQYF.

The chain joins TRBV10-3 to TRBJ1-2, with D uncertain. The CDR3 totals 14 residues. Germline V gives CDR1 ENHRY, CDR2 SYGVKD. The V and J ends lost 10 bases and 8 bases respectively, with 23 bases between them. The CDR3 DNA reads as TGTGCCACCCGAGGCTCTTTCGCAGCTTGGGGCTACACCTTC. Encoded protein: CATRGSFAAWGYTF.

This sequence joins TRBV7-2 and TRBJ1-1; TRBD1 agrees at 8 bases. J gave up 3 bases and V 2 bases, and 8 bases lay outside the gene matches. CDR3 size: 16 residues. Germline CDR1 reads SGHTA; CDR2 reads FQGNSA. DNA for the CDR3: TGTGCCAGCAGCTTATCGCCCCAGGGGGCTTACACTGAAGCTTTCTTT. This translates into CASSLSPQGAYTEAFF. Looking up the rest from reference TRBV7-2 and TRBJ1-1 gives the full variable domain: GAGVSQSPSNKVTEKGKDVELRCDPISGHTALYWYRQSLGQGLEFLIYFQGNSAPDKSGLPSDRFSAERTGGSVSTLTIQRTQQEDSAVYLCASSLSPQGAYTEAFFGQGTRLTVV.

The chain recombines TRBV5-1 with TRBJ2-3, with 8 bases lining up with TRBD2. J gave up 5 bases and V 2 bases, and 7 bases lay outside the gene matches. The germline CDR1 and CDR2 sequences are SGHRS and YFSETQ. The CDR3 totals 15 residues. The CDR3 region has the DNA TGCGCCAGCAGCTTTTACGGGAGGGAAGGAGATACGCAGTATTTT. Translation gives CASSFYGREGDTQYF.

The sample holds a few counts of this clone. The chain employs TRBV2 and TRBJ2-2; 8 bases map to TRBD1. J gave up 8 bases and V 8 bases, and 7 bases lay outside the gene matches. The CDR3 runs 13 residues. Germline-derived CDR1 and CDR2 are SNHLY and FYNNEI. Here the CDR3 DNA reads TGTGCCAGCTCACAGGGGGTGCGTGGGGAGCTGTTTTTT. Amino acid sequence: CASSQGVRGELFF.

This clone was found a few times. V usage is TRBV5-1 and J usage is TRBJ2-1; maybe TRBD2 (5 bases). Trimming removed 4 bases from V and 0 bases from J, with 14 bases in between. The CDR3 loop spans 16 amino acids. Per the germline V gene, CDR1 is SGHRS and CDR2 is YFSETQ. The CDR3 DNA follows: TGCGCCAGCAGCCTACTTGAAGGACTCTCCTACAATGAGCAGTTCTTC. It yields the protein CASSLLEGLSYNEQFF.

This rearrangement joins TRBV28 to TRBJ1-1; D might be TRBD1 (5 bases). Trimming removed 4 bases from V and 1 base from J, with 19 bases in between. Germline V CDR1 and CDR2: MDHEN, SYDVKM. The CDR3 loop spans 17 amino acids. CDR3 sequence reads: CASSSLSPGTQNTEAFF. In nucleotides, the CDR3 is TGTGCCAGCAGTTCTCTTAGTCCCGGGACTCAGAACACTGAAGCTTTCTTT. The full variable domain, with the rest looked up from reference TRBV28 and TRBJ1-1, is DVKVTQSSRYLVKRTGEKVFLECVQDMDHENMFWYRQDPGLGLRLIYFSYDVKMKEKGDIPEGYSVSREKKERFSLILESASTNQTSMYLCASSSLSPGTQNTEAFFGQGTRLTVV.